Following are 29 T cell receptor beta chains from one sample sequenced in a study of blood T cell repertoires in COVID-19 (dated by TCRdb to about 2020). Library creation used the immunoSEQ multiplex PCR assay. TCRdb's version of the immuneACCESS table is confined to in-frame rearrangements and falls short of the full clone set. An unresolved V gene accounts for under half of the shortfall where checked; the remainder is of unknown origin. For this sample the table gives 150,000 to 200,000 clones, of which 80% to 85% were detected only once. The ten largest clones capture 5.2% of the sample. The specimen was peripheral blood. The receptors were gathered from a woman aged 25 to 39 with acute or convalescent COVID-19.

The rearrangement links TRBV6-6 to TRBJ2-7, with a weak D call TRBD1 (6 bases). Germline values: CDR1 MNHNY, CDR2 SVGAGI (reference sequence). Trimming pared 11 bases from V and 0 bases from J, leaving 17 bases between. The CDR3 is 14 amino acids. The CDR3 bases are TGTGCCGCTGCCGGGACATTTAGCTCCTACGAGCAGTACTTC. Translation: CAAAGTFSSYEQYF.

This clone has a handful of counts. This chain connects TRBV4-1 to TRBJ2-7; D call uncertain. This CDR3 comprises 14 residues. The germline V and J ends were trimmed by 0 bases and 1 base, with 7 bases remaining between them. Germline V lookup: CDR1 MGHRA, CDR2 YSYEKL. The CDR3 DNA reads TGCGCCAGCAGCCAAGAAGAACATTCCTACGAGCAGTACTTC. It is translated as CASSQEEHSYEQYF.

The CDR3 region is CASSLPGFTDTQYF. CDR3 nucleotides: TGTGCCAGCAGTTTACCGGGGTTCACAGATACGCAGTATTTT. J is TRBJ2-3 and V is TRBV27; tentative D call: TRBD2 (5 bases). Germline values: CDR1 MNHEY, CDR2 SMNVEV (reference sequence). This CDR3 comprises 14 residues. The V end lost 2 bases, the J end lost 2 bases, and 8 bases lay between the germline ends.

The J gene is TRBJ2-6, the V gene TRBV28, with D perhaps TRBD1 (5 bases). V was shortened by 5 bases and J by 2 bases, with 10 bases between the two germline ends. Germline V gives CDR1 MDHEN, CDR2 SYDVKM. The CDR3 sequence is 15 residues long. The CDR3 bases are TGTGCCAGCAGTCCCCAAGGGGCTGGGGCCAACGTCCTGACTTTC. It translates to CASSPQGAGANVLTF.

The chain employs TRBV30 and TRBJ1-2; TRBD1 is a possible D gene (6 bases). The CDR3 runs to 14 residues. The germline gives CDR1 GTSNPN, CDR2 SVGIG (reference sequence). The ends were cut back, 4 bases at V and 2 bases at J, with 14 bases in the middle. This CDR3 is CAWTPGVENYGYTF. The CDR3, as DNA: TGTGCCTGGACCCCAGGGGTCGAGAACTATGGCTACACCTTC.

The chain is built from TRBV5-1 and TRBJ2-5, with TRBD1 matching 7 bases. This CDR3 has 15 residues. The germline V gene encodes CDR1 SGHRS and CDR2 YFSETQ. Losses at the gene ends were 0 bases for V and 0 bases for J; bases not matched to a gene: 2. Here the CDR3 DNA reads TGCGCCAGCAGCTTGGCGGGACAGTACCAAGAGACCCAGTACTTC. Protein product: CASSLAGQYQETQYF.

This chain uses TRBV27 with TRBJ2-7; 8 bases are a match to TRBD2. The CDR3 spans 16 residues. In germline, CDR1 is MNHEY, CDR2 SMNVEV (reference sequence). V lost 6 bases and J lost 0; bases outside the gene matches: 10. For the CDR3, the DNA is TGTGCCAGCAGCCTGAGACTAGCGCGGAGCTCCTACGAGCAGTACTTC. Translated: CASSLRLARSSYEQYF.

J is TRBJ2-7 and V is TRBV6-2 or TRBV6-3, with 10 bases aligning to TRBD2. Germline loops: CDR1 MNHEY, CDR2 SVGEGT. The CDR3 has 15 residues. Trimming cost V 4 bases and J 3 bases; bases outside gene matches: 6. The CDR3 here is CASSWALAGDYEQYF. In DNA, the CDR3 is TGTGCCAGCAGTTGGGCGCTAGCGGGGGACTACGAGCAGTACTTC.

The DNA of the CDR3 is TGTGCCAGCAGCTTGGCCGAAATCTCAGGGGTATTCCACGAGCAGTACTTC. Protein sequence: CASSLAEISGVFHEQYF. The genes are TRBV5-6 and TRBJ2-7; the D gene is possibly TRBD1 (6 bases). The germline V gene has CDR1 SGHDT and CDR2 YYEEEE. The germline V and J ends were trimmed by 0 bases and 5 bases, with 21 bases remaining between them. The CDR3 runs 17 residues.

V and J are TRBV5-4 and TRBJ2-1; 8 bases match TRBD1. The germline V gene encodes CDR1 SGHNT and CDR2 YYREEE (reference sequence). This CDR3 is 15 amino acids long. With V trimmed by 4 bases and J by 4 bases, 7 bases remained unmatched. The CDR3 nucleotides are TGTGCCAGCAGCCCGACAGGGGATTCTTACAATGAGCAGTTCTTC. Translation: CASSPTGDSYNEQFF.

This clone was observed a single time. The chain employs TRBV6-5 and TRBJ1-5, with 7 bases lining up with TRBD1. Germline V gene lookup returns CDR1 MNHEY and CDR2 SVGAGI. V dropped 6 bases and J dropped 0; count of bases not matched to a gene: 5. The length of the CDR3 is 15 residues. CDR3 bases: TGTGCCAGCAGCCCACGGGACAGTAGCAATCAGCCCCAGCATTTT. Translating gives CASSPRDSSNQPQHF.

The rearrangement links TRBV2 to TRBJ2-7; no definite D call. Deletions cut 4 bases from V and 2 bases from J, with 9 bases between. The CDR3 is 13 amino acids. From germline, CDR1 is SNHLY and CDR2 FYNNEI. The CDR3, as DNA: TGTGCCAGCAGTGTAGAACGGGCCTACGAGCAGTACTTC. This translates into CASSVERAYEQYF.

This clone appeared once. The chain employs TRBV6-5 and TRBJ2-1; D not resolved. Germline CDR1 and CDR2: MNHEY and SVGAGI. This CDR3 is 12 amino acids long. V shed 9 bases and J shed 3 bases, with 9 bases lying between them. CDR3 protein: CASSTDYNEQFF. The CDR3 DNA follows: TGTGCCAGTTCTACTGACTACAATGAGCAGTTCTTC.

CDR3 nucleotides: TGTGCCAGCTCACCACAAGTTGGGACAGGGGGTTACGAGCAGTACTTC. Translating gives CASSPQVGTGGYEQYF. The chain carries TRBV18 and TRBJ2-7; TRBD1 matches 11 bases. Germline-derived CDR1 and CDR2 are KGHSH and LQKENI. The junction had 6 bases not matched to a gene; V was cut back by 1 base and J by 4 bases. There are 16 residues in the CDR3.

This clone was counted once. The chain uses TRBV4-2 and TRBJ1-6, with no clear D. This CDR3 comprises 12 residues. The V end was cut by 6 bases, the J end by 7 bases, with 7 bases between. CDR1 and CDR2 from the germline V gene are LGHNA and YNFKEQ. The CDR3 protein is CASRAPNSPLHF. The CDR3 coding sequence is TGTGCCAGCAGAGCCCCGAATTCACCCCTCCACTTT.

This rearrangement joins TRBV30 to TRBJ1-5; D gene unclear. The CDR3 has 13 amino acids. The germline V gene encodes CDR1 GTSNPN and CDR2 SVGIG (reference sequence). V dropped 1 base and J dropped 6 bases, with 10 bases sitting between them. Written as DNA, the CDR3 is TGTGCCTGGAGTGCCTCCGGAGGTCAGCCCCAGCATTTT. It translates to CAWSASGGQPQHF.

V is TRBV11-2 and J is TRBJ2-5, with D perhaps TRBD2 (7 bases). CDR1 and CDR2 (germline): SGHAT, FQNNGV. The CDR3 is 17 amino acids. V was pared by 2 bases and J by 5 bases, with 21 bases between. The DNA of the CDR3 is TGTGCCAGCAGCTTACAAGTCAGTGGGGGGGCCGGGGAGACCCAGTACTTC. Translation: CASSLQVSGGAGETQYF.

This chain connects TRBV6-2 or TRBV6-3 to TRBJ2-5; 12 positions match TRBD2. Per germline, CDR1 MNHEY and CDR2 SVGEGT. The CDR3 is 15 residues long. With V trimmed by 6 bases and J by 5 bases, 7 bases remained unmatched. CDR3 DNA: TGTGCCAGCAGCACCGCTAGCGGGGGGGTGGAGACCCAGTACTTC. The encoded protein is CASSTASGGVETQYF.

The V gene is TRBV9, the J gene TRBJ1-1, with 11 bases identical to TRBD1. With 3 bases clipped from V and 4 bases from J, the junction kept 5 bases outside the gene matches. The CDR3 is 15 amino acids. The germline V gene has CDR1 SGDLS and CDR2 YYNGEE. CDR3 protein: CASSGGGTGGTEAFF. Here the CDR3 DNA reads TGTGCCAGCAGCGGAGGAGGGACAGGGGGCACTGAAGCTTTCTTT.

The chain combines TRBV7-2 with TRBJ2-7; D perhaps matches TRBD2 (6 bases). The V end lost 5 bases, the J end lost 6 bases, and 17 bases lay between the germline ends. This CDR3 is built from 14 residues. From germline, CDR1 is SGHTA and CDR2 FQGNSA. DNA for the CDR3: TGTGCCAGCAGCAAGAGACTAGGTGTGGGCGAGCAGTACTTC. Protein sequence: CASSKRLGVGEQYF.

The chain is built from TRBV12-3 or TRBV12-4 and TRBJ1-3; D ambiguous. V was trimmed by 6 bases and J by 8 bases, leaving 11 bases between them. This CDR3 has 12 amino acids. As DNA, the CDR3 is TGTGCCAGCAGCCCAATCCGAGACACCATATATTTT. Protein product: CASSPIRDTIYF.

This chain uses TRBV19 with TRBJ2-7, with 12 bases fitting TRBD2. Germline V CDR1 and CDR2: LNHDA, SQIVND (reference sequence). This CDR3 region has 15 residues. V shed 9 bases and J 6 bases; nucleotides not matched to a gene: 12. The CDR3 DNA reads TGTGCCAGCAGGACTAGCGGGGCCCCAGCGGGCGAGCAGTACTTC. Translating gives CASRTSGAPAGEQYF.

The rearrangement uses TRBV5-1 and TRBJ2-3; D perhaps matches TRBD2 (5 bases). The germline V gene has CDR1 SGHRS and CDR2 YFSETQ. With 0 bases removed from V and 0 bases from J, the gap between germline ends came to 8 bases. CDR3 length: 15 amino acids. In DNA form, the CDR3 reads TGCGCCAGCAGCTTGGTGGGAGCTAGCACAGATACGCAGTATTTT. As protein: CASSLVGASTDTQYF.

V gene TRBV12-3 or TRBV12-4 combines with J gene TRBJ2-1, with D hard to call. V gave up 2 bases and J gave up 8 bases, with 10 bases separating them. There are 13 residues in the CDR3. CDR3 region: CASSLQNRDEQFF. CDR3 nucleotide sequence: TGTGCCAGCAGTTTACAGAATCGGGATGAGCAGTTCTTC.

This clone appeared a single time. The chain joins TRBV10-2 to TRBJ2-5; possibly TRBD2 for D (6 bases). V dropped 7 bases and J dropped 5 bases, with 17 bases sitting between them. The CDR3 sequence is 14 residues long. The germline V gene has CDR1 WSHSY and CDR2 SAAADI. Here the CDR3 DNA reads TGCGCCAGCACCCCAGGGCGGGGCGGGGAGACCCAGTACTTC. Encoded protein: CASTPGRGGETQYF.

This rearrangement joins TRBV10-3 to TRBJ1-2, with D hard to call. Germline V lookup: CDR1 ENHRY, CDR2 SYGVKD. Trimming left V 0 bases short and J 2 bases short, with 7 bases between. The CDR3 covers 14 residues. CDR3 protein: CAISESFGNYGYTF. The CDR3 DNA reads as TGTGCCATCAGTGAGTCTTTCGGGAACTATGGCTACACCTTC.

This rearrangement joins TRBV30 to TRBJ1-3; D possibly corresponds to TRBD1 (5 bases). Per germline, CDR1 GTSNPN and CDR2 SVGIG (reference sequence). Trimming cost V 0 bases and J 4 bases, with 7 bases left between them. The CDR3 has 13 amino acids. In DNA, the CDR3 is TGTGCCTGGAGTGTACAGGACGGAAACACCATATATTTT. It codes for CAWSVQDGNTIYF.

The chain carries TRBV27 and TRBJ1-3; a weak D match, TRBD1 (6 bases). Germline V gene sequence: CDR1 MNHEY, CDR2 SMNVEV (reference sequence). Trimming removed 2 bases from V and 3 bases from J, with 11 bases in between. CDR3 length equals 15 residues. This CDR3 is CASSLVKGGGNTIYF. The CDR3 bases are TGTGCCAGCAGTTTAGTAAAAGGGGGTGGAAACACCATATATTTT.

The CDR3 reads CASSDRDRGRTDTQYF. The CDR3 DNA reads as TGTGCCAGCAGTGACCGGGACAGGGGGAGGACAGATACGCAGTATTTT. The V call is TRBV5-4, the J call TRBJ2-3; 11 bases agree with TRBD1. This CDR3 contains 16 residues. CDR1 is SGHNT and CDR2 is YYREEE in the germline V gene (reference sequence). J was trimmed by 3 bases and V by 5 bases; bases with no gene match: 8.